The sequence of this T cell receptor (beta chain) was determined in a study of memory CD4+ T cells and cytomegalovirus serostatus. Study context: Healthy Belgian adult donors included several CMV-positive and 20 to 30 CMV-negative people.

After removal of 2 bases from V and 7 bases from J, the junction contained 2 bases not matched to a gene. From germline, CDR1 is LNHDA and CDR2 SQIVND (reference sequence). The length of the CDR3 is 14 residues. Methods used by the authors: After removing out-of-frame reads, around 2.2 million distinct TCRbeta sequences remained. Profiled with immunoSEQ multiplex PCR; TCRdb holds only in-frame clones, not every one. That table supplies the V and J calls and clone size; D and trimming were determined from the DNA. The data contain more than 35,000 clones, approximately 78% of them seen just once; the ten biggest clones take up 0.78%. Single viable CD3+CD4+CD8-CD45RO+ cells were sorted as the memory CD4+ T cells. CD4+ T cells were isolated by positive magnetic selection.

This receptor was identified in an adult in good health and CMV-seronegative. The sample comprised memory CD4+ T cells from blood. V and J are TRBV19 and TRBJ1-2; 12 bases align to TRBD1. This CDR3 reads CASSIKGQGAGYTF. CDR3 nucleotides: TGTGCCAGTAGTATAAAGGGACAGGGGGCTGGCTACACCTTC.